Listed here is a single TCR beta chain. Its antigen remains unidentified. CDR3 length equals 14 residues. Germline CDR1 is MNHEY and CDR2 is SMNVEV (reference sequence). The V segment lost 11 bases and the J segment 6 bases; nucleotides outside the gene matches: 9. The record originates from a study of T cells in localized non-small cell lung cancer. Notes on the study in general: Increased T cell density in blood showed an association with longer overall survival. One tumor region alone was sequenced, and heterogeneity therefore remains possible.

TCRdb's table, derived via immunoSEQ multiplex PCR, lists solely in-frame clones and lacks some. The table shows around 67,000 clones, with approximately 87% occurring only once. Sequencing was performed on peripheral blood, taken before any cancer treatment. J is TRBJ2-1 and V is TRBV27; 11 nucleotides agree with TRBD2. The TCR originated in a woman aged 35 to 75 with stage I lung adenocarcinoma. The CDR3 sequence is CAAKPGLAANEQFF. CDR3 sequence (DNA): TGTGCCGCTAAACCGGGACTAGCGGCCAATGAGCAGTTCTTC.